This T cell receptor (beta chain) appears in the sequencing data of a study of CD8 T cells in Susac syndrome. Findings and limits, study-wide: TCR sequencing and HLA analysis covered a relatively small number of individuals.

Reverse transcription of about 0.5 to 1 ug RNA was carried out with random hexamers. TCRdb passed the immunoSEQ multiplex PCR reads through MiXCR, listing each CDR3 protein once. In the table there are 120,000 or so distinct CDR3 sequences, about 93% of which are singletons. Regarding this clonotype: What it binds is not known.

The CDR3 spans 16 residues. Germline CDR1 is LGHDT and CDR2 is YNNKEL (reference sequence). Deletions cut 0 bases from V and 4 bases from J, with 10 bases between. The chain carries TRBV3-1 and TRBJ2-6, with D unclear. The clonotype was recovered from a human donor with Susac syndrome. Input material: CD8+ T cells from PBMCs. The CDR3 spells CASSQDIEGGANVLTF. CDR3 in DNA: TGTGCCAGCAGCCAAGATATAGAAGGCGGGGCCAACGTCCTGACTTTC.